This T cell receptor (beta chain) was sequenced during a study of T-cell memory formation after mild COVID-19 (dated by TCRdb to the early 2020s). Notes on the research overall: TCR sequence clusters from the two donors were largely donor specific. Two young, previously healthy adult volunteers, one female and one male, were included in the cohort. T-cell clones expanding and contracting after mild COVID-19 in two donors were tracked by longitudinal TCRalpha and TCRbeta repertoire sequencing. What the authors observed across the whole study: Contracting CD4+ clones were found mainly in CM and EM memory subsets, while CD8+ clones were enriched in EMRA. Clones contracting from day 15 to 85 had balanced CD4/CD8 phenotypes, while a second wave expanding from day 15 to 37 was biased towards CD4+. The detection of some responding clones in pre-infection memory suggests that pre-existing cross-reactive memory T cells joined the SARS-CoV-2 response. Only a couple of mild cases were covered by the study, and larger cohorts that include severe cases with pre-infection samples were considered necessary. The second-wave clones that peaked on day 37 were not confirmed to be SARS-CoV-2 specific.

Trimming at the junction amounts to 3 bases on V and 5 bases on J, and the germline ends lie 13 bases apart. Reading the germline V gene (reference sequence) gives CDR1 LNHNV and CDR2 YYDKDF. From the cysteine up to the phenylalanine, the CDR3 has a length of 14 residues. CDR3 DNA is the only sequence kept; it has 42 bases, read in frame from the first base. The run used an Illumina NovaSeq 6000. cDNA libraries for TCRalpha and TCRbeta were prepared by 5'RACE using constant-segment primers, with sample barcodes and unique molecular identifiers added. RNA was extracted from every sample with Trizol reagent. Libraries were amplified in two PCR steps, with a second sample barcode and Illumina TruSeq adapters added in the second step. Libraries were sequenced on an Illumina NovaSeq with 2 x 150 bp paired-end reads. Per the source publication's procedure: The reads were demultiplexed and collapsed into UMI-guided consensus sequences using migec v1.2.7. With mixcr v2.1.11, UMI consensuses were aligned to TRA and TRB V and J templates and assembled into clonotypes. Clonotypes were classified as expanded or contracted when called significant by both edgeR and NoisET, with noise models trained on biological replicates. edgeR calls used a false discovery rate-adjusted p below 0.01 and a log2 fold-change threshold of 1. As an exploratory analysis of dynamics, max-normalized trajectories of the 1000 most abundant clonotypes were examined by PCA with hierarchical clustering. Separately sequenced CD4+ and CD8+ repertoires were used to assign a CD4 or CD8 phenotype to each responding clone. The public reads were reanalyzed by TCRdb: fastp trimming at Q25, MiXCR alignment, in-frame beta chains only. Rows merge per CDR3 protein into single entries with the most common DNA and genes. The V and J calls were determined by TCRdb, not by the authors. This sample has 350,000 to 500,000 distinct CDR3 sequences in its table, and over 15% of those were observed once. The biggest ten clones account for about 22% of the sample.

Ficoll-Paque density gradient centrifugation was used to isolate PBMCs. This clonotype was found a few times. Its target antigen remains unknown. No base quality information exists; no much larger clone differs at one position. The sequenced sample consisted of PBMCs or a T cell subset sorted from them (not recorded which). This TCR was recovered from a man younger than 35 who had mild COVID-19 (a few samples of this study predate the infection). The sample titles of this study are shuffled in the database, so cell type and time point are left out; the donor was told from shared clones. The chain uses TRBV15 and TRBJ2-5; the D gene remains uncertain. The DNA is TGTGCCACCAGCAGGAACACGCCTCGTGAGACCCAGTACTTC. It translates as CATSRNTPRETQYF.